The TCR beta chain described here comes from a study of shared clonotypes between healthy human individuals. Study information: Three plates were used per donor for CD4 naive, three for CD4 memory, two for CD8 naive and one for CD8 memory.

Clones were read by immunoSEQ multiplex PCR, and TCRdb kept only the in-frame ones, dropping some. The repertoire holds roughly 2 million clones, with 95% as singletons. Germline loops: CDR1 LNHDA, CDR2 SQIVND (reference sequence). Trimming cost V 3 bases and J 1 base, with 12 bases left between them. The CDR3 covers 16 residues. As concerns this clone: What it binds is unknown.

Study-wide results and limits: Larger estimated richness was generally recorded for naive subsets relative to memory subsets.

This clonotype was obtained from a man in his late teens or twenties in good health. The chain is built from TRBV19 and TRBJ2-2; unclear D gene. Input material: naive CD4+ T cells sorted from blood. Subset specified: CD45RA+ positively selected. The CDR3 sequence: CASSIHLLGNTGELFF. CDR3 sequence (DNA): TGTGCCAGTAGTATTCATCTCTTGGGGAACACCGGGGAGCTGTTTTTT.